The 24 T cell receptor beta chains presented below share a single source sample, sequenced in a study of blood T cell repertoires in COVID-19 (dated by TCRdb to 2018 to 2021). The protocol used for the library was the immunoSEQ multiplex PCR assay. TCRdb took this table from immuneACCESS and kept in-frame rearrangements with V and J called. Such tables lack part of the clones; where checked against another copy, unresolved V genes explain under half of the gap, and the rest is unexplained. The sample table holds 120,000 or so clones, of which 70% to 85% were seen once. In total, the top ten clones hold more than 4.5% of the sample. Sequenced sample: peripheral blood. The receptors stem from an older woman with acute or convalescent COVID-19.

The chain recombines TRBV9 with TRBJ2-3; tentatively, D is TRBD2 (6 bases). CDR1 SGDLS and CDR2 YYNGEE come from the germline V gene. The CDR3 is 14 amino acids. Trimming left V 3 bases short and J 1 base short, with 9 bases between. Here the CDR3 DNA reads TGTGCCAGCAGCGCTAGCGACCGCACAGATACGCAGTATTTT. The encoded protein is CASSASDRTDTQYF.

The chain joins TRBV4-2 to TRBJ2-5, with TRBD2 matching 12 bases. Germline trimming cut 4 bases from V and 5 bases from J; bases unmatched to any gene: 5. The CDR3 is made up of 15 amino acids. In germline, CDR1 is LGHNA, CDR2 YNFKEQ. The CDR3 sequence: CASSRLAGGLETQYF. The CDR3 DNA reads as TGTGCCAGCAGCCGTCTAGCGGGGGGGCTGGAGACCCAGTACTTC.

The chain employs TRBV2 and TRBJ1-3; unclear D gene. CDR1 and CDR2 (germline): SNHLY, FYNNEI. Between the trimmed V and J ends, which lost 5 bases and 8 bases, there was a span of 13 bases. The CDR3 is 13 amino acids. The CDR3 sequence: CASSTQPRDTIYF. CDR3 bases: TGTGCCAGCAGTACGCAGCCTCGGGACACCATATATTTT. Using reference TRBV2 and TRBJ1-3 for the parts outside the CDR3, the full variable domain is EPEVTQTPSHQVTQMGQEVILRCVPISNHLYFYWYRQILGQKVEFLVSFYNNEISEKSEIFDDQFSVERPDGSNFTLKIRSTKLEDSAMYFCASSTQPRDTIYFGEGSWLTVV.

The chain couples TRBV14 to TRBJ1-3, with D uncertain. V shed 1 base and J shed 0 bases, with 10 bases lying between them. Germline assignment: CDR1 SGHDN and CDR2 FVKESK. The CDR3 runs to 16 residues. The CDR3 here is CASSQGLGYSGNTIYF. In DNA, the CDR3 is TGTGCCAGCAGCCAAGGTTTGGGCTACTCTGGAAACACCATATATTTT.

The CDR3 coding sequence is TGTGCCAGTCTCGGACAGGGAGGTGATGGCTACACCTTC. Translated: CASLGQGGDGYTF. The rearrangement uses TRBV2 and TRBJ1-2, with 8 bases matching TRBD1. The CDR3 is 13 amino acids. CDR1 is SNHLY, CDR2 FYNNEI, per germline. V trimming: 9 bases; J trimming: 6 bases; junction bases outside the gene matches: 9.

The genes are TRBV7-8 and TRBJ2-3; perhaps TRBD1 as D (5 bases). The V gene lost 3 bases and the J gene lost 0 bases, with 7 bases spanning the gap. Germline loops: CDR1 SGHVS, CDR2 FQNEAQ. The CDR3 covers 14 residues. CDR3 coding DNA: TGTGCCAGCAGCTTTGGACACAGCACAGATACGCAGTATTTT. This translates into CASSFGHSTDTQYF.

This sequence joins TRBV9 and TRBJ2-2; D possibly corresponds to TRBD1 (5 bases). CDR3 length: 14 amino acids. Germline V gene data show CDR1 as SGDLS and CDR2 as YYNGEE. V shed 0 bases and J shed 6 bases, with 9 bases lying between them. The CDR3 spells CASSVDSGSGELFF. The CDR3, as DNA: TGTGCCAGCAGCGTAGACTCAGGGTCCGGGGAGCTGTTTTTT.

J is TRBJ1-2 and V is TRBV3-1 (or the pseudogene TRBV3-2); D call uncertain. The V end was cut by 4 bases, the J end by 8 bases, with 8 bases between. The CDR3 sequence is 11 residues long. Germline V lookup: CDR1 LGHDT, CDR2 YNNKEL (reference sequence). The CDR3 protein is CASSPGGGYTF. The CDR3 DNA reads as TGTGCCAGCAGCCCCGGAGGGGGCTACACCTTC.

The chain employs TRBV11-1 and TRBJ1-1; D ambiguous. CDR1 is SGHAT and CDR2 is FQDESV in the germline V gene (reference sequence). There are 15 residues in the CDR3. V was trimmed by 5 bases and J by 0 bases, leaving 13 bases between them. The CDR3 region has the DNA TGTGCCAGCAGCCGAGGGCAGAAACTGAACACTGAAGCTTTCTTT. Protein sequence: CASSRGQKLNTEAFF.

This chain links TRBV11-2 with TRBJ2-5; D might be TRBD2 (5 bases). CDR1 and CDR2 from the germline V gene are SGHAT and FQNNGV. This CDR3 region has 14 residues. V shed 5 bases and J shed 1 base, with 11 bases lying between them. DNA for the CDR3: TGTGCCAGCAGCCACGAGGGATTCCAAGAGACCCAGTACTTC. This translates into CASSHEGFQETQYF.

The rearrangement joins TRBV10-2 to TRBJ1-3; D remains ambiguous. V was pared by 7 bases and J by 4 bases, with 20 bases between. The V gene's germline CDR1 is WSHSY and CDR2 SAAADI. CDR3 length: 16 residues. The CDR3 coding sequence is TGCGCCAGCAACTCCGCCTGGAGGGCCGCGGGAAACACCATATATTTT. This sequence encodes CASNSAWRAAGNTIYF.

This sequence joins TRBV30 and TRBJ1-1; TRBD1 agrees at 8 bases. CDR1 is GTSNPN and CDR2 is SVGIG in the germline V gene (reference sequence). The CDR3 extends over 15 amino acids. The trim removed 4 bases at V and 3 bases at J, leaving 10 bases unmatched. The CDR3 loop is CAWTSGGGLYTEAFF. The CDR3 DNA reads as TGTGCCTGGACATCAGGGGGCGGTTTATACACTGAAGCTTTCTTT.

V usage is TRBV19 and J usage is TRBJ1-1, with D tentatively TRBD1 (5 bases). CDR1 and CDR2 (germline): LNHDA, SQIVND (reference sequence). V was pared by 4 bases and J by 1 base, with 19 bases between. This CDR3 comprises 17 residues. CDR3 sequence: CASSTPGGGFRNTEAFF. CDR3 DNA sequence: TGTGCCAGTAGTACCCCCGGGGGTGGATTCCGGAACACTGAAGCTTTCTTT.

The gene calls are TRBV2 and TRBJ1-2, with D perhaps TRBD1 (6 bases). The length of the CDR3 is 16 residues. The germline V and J ends were trimmed by 0 bases and 1 base, with 12 bases remaining between them. Germline lookup yields CDR1 SNHLY and CDR2 FYNNEI. CDR3 sequence reads: CASSEARDTFNYGYTF. CDR3 nucleotides: TGTGCCAGCAGTGAAGCCAGGGACACTTTTAACTATGGCTACACCTTC.

This chain joins TRBV3-1 (or the pseudogene TRBV3-2) and TRBJ1-1; D uncertain. Between the trimmed V and J ends, which lost 5 bases and 8 bases, there was a span of 15 bases. The germline V gene encodes CDR1 LGHDT and CDR2 YNNKEL (reference sequence). This CDR3 spans 13 amino acids. This chain's CDR3 is CASSGAGIREAFF. CDR3 nucleotides: TGTGCCAGCAGCGGAGCGGGTATACGAGAAGCTTTCTTT.

This clone came up a few times. CDR3 coding DNA: TGTGCCAGCAGCTCTAGGGGTCGGACAGATACGCAGTATTTT. The encoded protein is CASSSRGRTDTQYF. This chain connects TRBV5-6 to TRBJ2-3; tentative D call: TRBD1 (5 bases). The CDR3 sequence is 14 residues long. Trimming removed 3 bases from V and 3 bases from J, with 11 bases in between. Per germline, CDR1 SGHDT and CDR2 YYEEEE.

This chain connects TRBV3-1 (or the pseudogene TRBV3-2) to TRBJ1-3; D is unclear. Trimming left V 5 bases short and J 0 bases short, with 11 bases between. The CDR3 has 15 amino acids. Germline loops: CDR1 LGHDT, CDR2 YNNKEL (reference sequence). The CDR3 DNA reads TGTGCCAGCAGCACGACAATTACCTCTGGAAACACCATATATTTT. Translation gives CASSTTITSGNTIYF.

This clone was seen a few times. V and J are TRBV18 and TRBJ2-7, with a tentative D call TRBD1 (7 bases). The germline V gene has CDR1 KGHSH and CDR2 LQKENI. The V end was cut by 3 bases, the J end by 2 bases, with 14 bases between. The CDR3 is 15 residues long. The CDR3 DNA reads TGTGCCAGCTCACCCCCAGGGGGGAAGACCTACGAGCAGTACTTC. It is translated as CASSPPGGKTYEQYF.

The rearrangement uses TRBV24-1 and TRBJ1-1, with D perhaps matching TRBD1 (6 bases). The germline V and J ends were trimmed by 12 bases and 5 bases, with 18 bases remaining between them. The CDR3 spans 13 residues. Germline lookup yields CDR1 KGHDR and CDR2 SFDVKD. CDR3 sequence reads: CAALCRGRTEAFF. In DNA, the CDR3 is TGTGCCGCTTTGTGCAGGGGTCGAACTGAAGCTTTCTTT.

Only one count was recorded for this clone. The chain recombines TRBV11-3 with TRBJ2-5; 10 nucleotides match TRBD1. The V gene end was trimmed by 1 base and the J gene end by 4 bases; junction bases not matched to a gene: 0. The length of the CDR3 is 14 residues. Per germline, CDR1 SGHNT and CDR2 YENEEA. The CDR3 bases are TGTGCCAGCAGCTTAGGGACAGGGGGAGAGACCCAGTACTTC. It translates to CASSLGTGGETQYF.

This clone was seen just once. The chain has TRBV25-1 and TRBJ1-5, with D maybe TRBD1 (6 bases). CDR3 length: 14 amino acids. Germline V gene lookup returns CDR1 MGHDK and CDR2 SYGVNS. V lost 3 bases to trimming and J lost 3 bases, with 9 bases between them. CDR3 bases: TGTGCCAGCAGTGAGACAGGAGTCAATCAGCCCCAGCATTTT. Encoded protein: CASSETGVNQPQHF.

The chain combines TRBV7-8 with TRBJ1-2; TRBD1 might be the D (6 bases). Germline CDR1 and CDR2: SGHVS and FQNEAQ. Trimming removed 5 bases at V and 0 bases at J, with 13 bases between. The CDR3 is made up of 15 amino acids. The CDR3 reads CASSPPTGANYGYTF. The CDR3 region has the DNA TGTGCCAGCAGCCCTCCGACAGGAGCTAACTATGGCTACACCTTC.

This sequence joins TRBV29-1 and TRBJ1-3, with D possibly being TRBD1 (5 bases). The V and J ends lost 2 bases and 4 bases respectively, with 9 bases between them. Germline CDR1 reads SQVTM; CDR2 reads ANQGSEA. The CDR3 spans 13 residues. DNA for the CDR3: TGCAGCGTTGAACCGGGACTGGGAAACACCATATATTTT. Protein product: CSVEPGLGNTIYF.

The chain links TRBV10-3 to TRBJ2-2; 9 nucleotides line up with TRBD1. Germline CDR1 is ENHRY and CDR2 is SYGVKD. This CDR3 contains 15 residues. The trim removed 5 bases at V and 4 bases at J, leaving 5 bases unmatched. CDR3 nucleotides: TGTGCCATCAGTCCGGGACAGGGCGGCACCGGGGAGCTGTTTTTT. Translated: CAISPGQGGTGELFF.